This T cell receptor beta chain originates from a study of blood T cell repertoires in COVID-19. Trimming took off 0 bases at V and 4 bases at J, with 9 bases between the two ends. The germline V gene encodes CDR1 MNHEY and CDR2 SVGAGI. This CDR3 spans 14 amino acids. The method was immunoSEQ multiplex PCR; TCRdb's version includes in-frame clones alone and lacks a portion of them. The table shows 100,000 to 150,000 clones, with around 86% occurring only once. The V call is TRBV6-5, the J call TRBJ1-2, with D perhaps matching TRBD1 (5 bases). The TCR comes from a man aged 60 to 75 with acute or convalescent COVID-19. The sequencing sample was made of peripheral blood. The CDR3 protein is CASSYSGQPYGYTF. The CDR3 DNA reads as TGTGCCAGCAGTTACTCGGGGCAGCCCTATGGCTACACCTTC.